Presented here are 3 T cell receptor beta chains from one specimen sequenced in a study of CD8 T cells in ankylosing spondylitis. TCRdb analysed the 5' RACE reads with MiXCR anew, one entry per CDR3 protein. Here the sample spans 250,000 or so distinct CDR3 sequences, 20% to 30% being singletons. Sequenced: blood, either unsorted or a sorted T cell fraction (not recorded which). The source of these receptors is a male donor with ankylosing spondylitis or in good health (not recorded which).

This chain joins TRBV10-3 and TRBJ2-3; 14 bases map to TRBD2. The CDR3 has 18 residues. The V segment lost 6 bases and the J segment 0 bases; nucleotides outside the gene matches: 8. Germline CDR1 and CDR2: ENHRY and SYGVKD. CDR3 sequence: CAISLGTSGGPSTDTQYF. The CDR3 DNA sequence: TGTGCCATCAGCCTTGGGACTAGCGGGGGCCCTAGCACAGATACGCAGTATTTT.

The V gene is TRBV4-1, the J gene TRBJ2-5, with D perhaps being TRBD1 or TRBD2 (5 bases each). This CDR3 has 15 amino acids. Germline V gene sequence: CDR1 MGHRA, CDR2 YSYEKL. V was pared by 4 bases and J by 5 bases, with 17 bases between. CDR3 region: CASSPRDGRAETQYF. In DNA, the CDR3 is TGCGCCAGCAGCCCCCGGGACGGACGGGCGGAGACCCAGTACTTC.

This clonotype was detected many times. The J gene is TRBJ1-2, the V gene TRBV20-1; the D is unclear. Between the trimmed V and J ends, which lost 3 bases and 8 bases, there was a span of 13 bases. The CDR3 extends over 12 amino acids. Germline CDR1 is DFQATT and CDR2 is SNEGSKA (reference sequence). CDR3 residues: CSAREPARGYTF. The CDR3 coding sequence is TGCAGTGCTAGGGAGCCCGCCCGCGGCTACACCTTC.